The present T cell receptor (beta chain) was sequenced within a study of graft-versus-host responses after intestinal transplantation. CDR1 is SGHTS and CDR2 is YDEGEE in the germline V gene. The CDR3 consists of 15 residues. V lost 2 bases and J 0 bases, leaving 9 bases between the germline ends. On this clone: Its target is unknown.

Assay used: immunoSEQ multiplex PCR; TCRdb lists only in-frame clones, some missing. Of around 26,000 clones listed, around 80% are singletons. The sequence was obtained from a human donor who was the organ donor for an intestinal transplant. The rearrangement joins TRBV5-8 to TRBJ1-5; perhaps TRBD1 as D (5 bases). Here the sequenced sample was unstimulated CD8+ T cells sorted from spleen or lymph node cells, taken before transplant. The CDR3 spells CASSFKGNSNQPQHF. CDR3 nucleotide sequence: TGTGCCAGCAGCTTTAAGGGGAATAGCAATCAGCCCCAGCATTTT.